The clone carrying this T cell receptor (beta chain) showed up just a few times. The donors, aged roughly 6 to 90, were healthy Caucasians from Russia. The extraction recovered at least 5.5 micrograms of total RNA per sample. This sample is drawn from a study of blood T cells in healthy people across ages. For the second PCR, which ran for roughly 6 to 12 cycles, a sample-barcoded 5' primer and a J-beta primer mix were used. In TCRdb, the 5' RACE reads were re-called with MiXCR into one record per CDR3 protein. Among about 1.6 million distinct CDR3 sequences listed, about 32% were seen once. This CDR3 is built from 14 residues. The ends were cut back, 7 bases at V and 2 bases at J, with 12 bases in the middle.

Sequenced input: blood. This sequence joins TRBV12-3 or TRBV12-4 and TRBJ1-5; D call uncertain. The origin of this receptor is a woman aged 25 to 39 in good health. This chain's CDR3 is CASTPLTGNQPQHF. CDR3 nucleotide sequence: TGTGCCAGCACCCCGCTCACAGGCAATCAGCCCCAGCATTTT.